This T cell receptor (beta chain) is drawn from a study of Ad26.COV2.S vaccination and SARS-CoV-2 variants. Regarding this clone: What it binds is unknown.

The study, taken as a whole, reports: Reported findings describe substantial breadth in spike-specific CD8+ and CD4+ T cell responses following vaccination.

The V end was cut by 1 base, the J end by 2 bases, with 6 bases between. Germline values: CDR1 GTSNPN, CDR2 SVGIG (reference sequence). The length of the CDR3 is 12 residues. Treatment reported: roughly 19 received Ad26.COV2.S at low or high dose, single or two shots; roughly five received placebo; per-sample allocation not given. Collection of the samples took place on day 63 after the first injection of vaccine or placebo. Data came from immunoSEQ multiplex PCR; TCRdb stores just in-frame clones and leaves some out. The sample has approximately 480,000 clones; around 88% are singletons. Specimen: peripheral blood, collected in a trial of Ad26.COV2.S vaccine versus placebo. The chain employs TRBV30 and TRBJ2-7, with D unclear. The receptor comes from a person aged 18-60 years who received the Ad26.COV2.S COVID-19 vaccine or a placebo. CDR3 bases: TGTGCCTGGAGTGGGCAGACCTACGAGCAGTACTTC. Residues: CAWSGQTYEQYF.